The 24 T cell receptor beta chains below were found in one sample sequenced in a study of monozygotic twins with inflammatory bowel disease. TCRdb reprocessed the 5' RACE reads and keeps a single row for each CDR3 protein, giving no DNA. Its table records approximately 85,000 distinct CDR3 sequences. Sequencing was done on a sample of blood. These receptors came from a human donor with ulcerative colitis or Crohn's disease, or a healthy co-twin of an affected twin (not recorded which).

CDR3: CASSRGADTEAFF. The J gene is TRBJ1-1, the V gene TRBV18; TCRdb's assignment of TRBD1 cannot be checked, as there is no DNA. Per the germline V gene, CDR1 is KGHSH and CDR2 is LQKENI. This CDR3 region has 13 residues.

V gene TRBV14 combines with J gene TRBJ1-1. The CDR3 sequence is 14 residues long. Looked up from germline, CDR1 is SGHDN and CDR2 is FVKESK. CDR3 sequence: CASSQSQPNTEAFF.

This sequence joins TRBV12-3 or TRBV12-4 and TRBJ2-4; TCRdb lists TRBD2, though no DNA is available to test this call. The CDR3 contains 12 residues. This chain's CDR3 is CASRRTGGIQYF.

The chain links TRBV20-1 to TRBJ1-4. CDR1 DFQATT and CDR2 SNEGSKA come from the germline V gene (reference sequence). This CDR3 is built from 16 residues. CDR3 loop: CSARDRTAATNEKLFF.

The genes are TRBV9 and TRBJ1-1. The CDR3 is 15 amino acids. Germline V CDR1 and CDR2: SGDLS, YYNGEE. The CDR3 loop reads CASSPTQRSRAEAFF.

The chain links TRBV5-5 to TRBJ2-7; TCRdb picks TRBD1, but there is no DNA to check that call. The CDR3 sequence is 14 residues long. Germline values: CDR1 SGHKS, CDR2 YYEKEE (reference sequence). The CDR3 spells CASSSSPQAYEQYF.

This sequence joins TRBV12-3 or TRBV12-4 and TRBJ1-1; absent DNA, TCRdb's TRBD1 call cannot be checked. The CDR3 spans 16 residues. The CDR3 protein is CASSLYRDRGNTEAFF.

The chain couples TRBV7-9 to TRBJ1-2; TCRdb gives TRBD1 as the D gene, but with no DNA this cannot be confirmed. The CDR3 runs to 15 residues. The germline V gene encodes CDR1 SEHNR and CDR2 FQNEAQ (reference sequence). This CDR3 reads CASSWSGTDNYGYTF.

The chain couples TRBV9 to TRBJ2-7. This CDR3 region has 13 residues. Germline-derived CDR1 and CDR2 are SGDLS and YYNGEE. This CDR3 reads CASSVSWVHEQYF.

This chain joins TRBV14 and TRBJ1-6; the D call of TRBD1 rests on TCRdb alone, since no DNA is present to check it. The germline V gene encodes CDR1 SGHDN and CDR2 FVKESK. This CDR3 comprises 14 residues. The CDR3 reads CASSQVGARSPLHF.

V and J are TRBV5-3 and TRBJ2-4; TCRdb proposes TRBD2, but this gene call is untestable without DNA. TRBV5-3 is sorted into the ORF group, with uncertain function. This CDR3 has 17 amino acids. The CDR3: CARRTSTSKGAKNIQYF.

The chain couples TRBV7-2 to TRBJ1-3. The CDR3 totals 17 residues. Germline CDR1 SGHTA, CDR2 FQGNSA. The CDR3 region is CASSPQAGRYSGNTIYF.

The CDR3 sequence is CASSQADRTYEQYF. The V call is TRBV3-1, the J call TRBJ2-7; TCRdb selects TRBD1, and the lack of DNA leaves this call unchecked. This CDR3 is 14 amino acids long. Germline values: CDR1 LGHDT, CDR2 YNNKEL (reference sequence).

This sequence joins TRBV21-1 and TRBJ1-5; TCRdb reports TRBD1, a call that lacks DNA to check it against. TRBV21-1 is reported as a pseudogene. CDR3 length equals 14 residues. CDR3 amino acids: CASSKADREQPQHF.

V and J are TRBV2 and TRBJ1-5; the TCRdb call, TRBD1, lacks DNA for checking. CDR1 and CDR2 from the germline V gene are SNHLY and FYNNEI. This CDR3 is 15 amino acids long. The CDR3 here is CASNTGAYSNQPQHF.

This chain links TRBV12-3 or TRBV12-4 with TRBJ1-5; the TRBD1 assignment by TCRdb is unverifiable without DNA. There are 14 residues in the CDR3. This CDR3 reads CASTPTGAVQPQHF.

The rearrangement links TRBV19 to TRBJ2-1; the D call of TRBD1 rests on TCRdb alone, since no DNA is present to check it. The CDR3 runs to 14 residues. Germline V gene data show CDR1 as LNHDA and CDR2 as SQIVND (reference sequence). The CDR3: CASSAGWKVDEQFF.

This rearrangement joins TRBV6-1 to TRBJ2-7; TCRdb designates TRBD1, a call that cannot be tested without DNA. The germline V gene encodes CDR1 MNHNS and CDR2 SASEGT. The CDR3 is 15 amino acids. CDR3 sequence: CASRTGGPSSYEQYF.

This chain joins TRBV7-6 and TRBJ2-7; TCRdb outputs TRBD1, but without DNA this stays unchecked. CDR1 is SGHVS and CDR2 is FNYEAQ in the germline V gene. The CDR3 is 15 amino acids. This CDR3 reads CASSRPGQALHEQYF.

The chain combines TRBV2 with TRBJ1-5; TCRdb's D call, TRBD1, is unchecked because there is no DNA. The germline gives CDR1 SNHLY, CDR2 FYNNEI. The CDR3 runs 13 residues. CDR3 amino acids: CASTGTENQPQHF.

The genes are TRBV5-5 and TRBJ2-2; the D call from TCRdb, TRBD1, cannot be confirmed without DNA. Per the germline V gene, CDR1 is SGHKS and CDR2 is YYEKEE (reference sequence). CDR3 length: 16 residues. The CDR3 protein is CASSLEQGANTGELFF.

The chain combines TRBV19 with TRBJ2-6. CDR1 and CDR2 (germline): LNHDA, SQIVND (reference sequence). The CDR3 runs to 15 residues. The CDR3 region is CASSIHSSGANVLTF.

The chain recombines TRBV6-5 with TRBJ1-4; the TCRdb D gene call, TRBD1, has no DNA to confirm it. This CDR3 spans 14 amino acids. Germline V gene lookup returns CDR1 MNHEY and CDR2 SVGAGI. CDR3: CASSLGQGSGKLFF.

V and J are TRBV6-1 and TRBJ1-6; with no DNA, the TCRdb D assignment of TRBD1 cannot be verified. The CDR3 totals 14 residues. Germline loops: CDR1 MNHNS, CDR2 SASEGT. The CDR3 loop reads CASSEWTGNSPLHF.